A single sample gave rise to the 5 T cell receptor beta chains below, sequenced in a study of blood T cell repertoires in COVID-19. Repertoires were generated with immunoSEQ multiplex PCR, while TCRdb's copy carries only in-frame clones and drops some. This table holds around 30,000 clones, approximately 95% found once. The source material was peripheral blood. The receptors originated from a male donor with active COVID-19.

J is TRBJ1-2 and V is TRBV5-1; D uncertain. Germline values: CDR1 SGHRS, CDR2 YFSETQ. This CDR3 region has 16 residues. V dropped 0 bases and J dropped 0 bases, with 12 bases sitting between them. CDR3 residues: CASSLASVSANYGYTF. The CDR3 nucleotides read TGCGCCAGCAGCTTGGCTTCGGTTAGCGCTAACTATGGCTACACCTTC.

This clone has only a few counts. The chain couples TRBV7-6 to TRBJ2-2, with D tentatively TRBD1 (7 bases). The V end was cut by 5 bases, the J end by 7 bases, with 23 bases between. This CDR3 is built from 17 residues. Germline loops: CDR1 SGHVS, CDR2 FNYEAQ. DNA for the CDR3: TGTGCCAGCAGCCCCCACTATGTCGCAGGGGGGAACGGGGAGCTGTTTTTT. It codes for CASSPHYVAGGNGELFF. The variable domain in full, completed from reference TRBV7-6 and TRBJ2-2, reads GAGVSQSPRYKVTKRGQDVALRCDPISGHVSLYWYRQALGQGPEFLTYFNYEAQQDKSGLPNDRFSAERPEGSISTLTIQRTEQRDSAMYRCASSPHYVAGGNGELFFGEGSRLTVL.

The chain joins TRBV5-1 to TRBJ2-2, with D uncertain. CDR1 and CDR2 from the germline V gene are SGHRS and YFSETQ. Deletions cut 2 bases from V and 6 bases from J, with 11 bases between. The CDR3 contains 14 residues. CDR3 residues: CASSLTLPPGELFF. DNA for the CDR3: TGCGCCAGCAGCTTAACACTACCCCCCGGGGAGCTGTTTTTT.

The chain has TRBV19 and TRBJ1-5; perhaps TRBD1 as D (6 bases). From germline, CDR1 is LNHDA and CDR2 SQIVND (reference sequence). Deletions cut 6 bases from V and 3 bases from J, with 15 bases between. This CDR3 contains 15 residues. The CDR3 sequence is CASSRAAGDNQPQHF. The CDR3 DNA reads TGTGCCAGTAGCCGCGCCGCAGGGGACAATCAGCCCCAGCATTTT.

The chain combines TRBV15 with TRBJ1-2, with D possibly TRBD1 on 5 matching bases. CDR3 length: 14 residues. Trimming removed 0 bases at V and 2 bases at J, with 7 bases between. Per the germline V gene, CDR1 is LNHNV and CDR2 is YYDKDF (reference sequence). The CDR3 protein is CATSRDNRNYGYTF. The CDR3 region has the DNA TGTGCCACCAGCAGAGATAACAGGAACTATGGCTACACCTTC.